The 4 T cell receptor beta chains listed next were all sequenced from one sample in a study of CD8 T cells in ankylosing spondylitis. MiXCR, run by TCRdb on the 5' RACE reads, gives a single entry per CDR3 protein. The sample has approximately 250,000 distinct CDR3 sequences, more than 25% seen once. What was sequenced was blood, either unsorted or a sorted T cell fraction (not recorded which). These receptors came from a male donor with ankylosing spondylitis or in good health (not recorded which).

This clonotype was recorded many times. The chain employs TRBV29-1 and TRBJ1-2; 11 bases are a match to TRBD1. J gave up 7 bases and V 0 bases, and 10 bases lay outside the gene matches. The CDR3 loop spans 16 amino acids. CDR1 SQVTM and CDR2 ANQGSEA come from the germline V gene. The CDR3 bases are TGCAGCGTTGAAGATGAATCGGGACAGGGGGAAATTGGCTACACCTTC. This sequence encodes CSVEDESGQGEIGYTF.

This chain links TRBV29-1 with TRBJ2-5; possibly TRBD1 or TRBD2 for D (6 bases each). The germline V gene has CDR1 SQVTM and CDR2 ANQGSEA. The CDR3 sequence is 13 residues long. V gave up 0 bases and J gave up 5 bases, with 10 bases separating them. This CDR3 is CSVEEGGGETQYF. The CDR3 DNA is TGCAGCGTTGAAGAGGGGGGCGGGGAGACCCAGTACTTC.

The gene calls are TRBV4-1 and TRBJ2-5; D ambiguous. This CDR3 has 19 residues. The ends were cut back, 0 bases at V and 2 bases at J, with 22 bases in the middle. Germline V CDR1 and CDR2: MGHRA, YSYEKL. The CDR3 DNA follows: TGCGCCAGCAGCCAAGATGATTTAGGCGCCACTTCAGAGCAAGAGACCCAGTACTTC. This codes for CASSQDDLGATSEQETQYF.

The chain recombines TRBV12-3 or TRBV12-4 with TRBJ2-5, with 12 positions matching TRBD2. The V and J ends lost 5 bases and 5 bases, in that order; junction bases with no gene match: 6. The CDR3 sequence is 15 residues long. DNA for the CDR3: TGTGCCAGCAGTACCCTAGCGGGGGGGCCGGAGACCCAGTACTTC. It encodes CASSTLAGGPETQYF.